This entry is about one T cell receptor beta chain. The data belong to a study of T cell changes during pregnancy in multiple sclerosis. Sequencing was performed with immunoSEQ multiplex PCR; in TCRdb, only in-frame clones are kept and a portion is missing. The sample consists of tens of thousands of clones, 90% of them appearing once. V gave up 6 bases and J gave up 1 base, with 12 bases separating them. Germline values: CDR1 LNHDA, CDR2 SQIVND (reference sequence). This CDR3 has 14 amino acids. The chain uses TRBV19 and TRBJ2-5; D is ambiguous. This TCR came from a female donor in good health, enrolled as a control in a pregnancy study. Sequenced here: peripheral blood, sampled after pregnancy. CDR3 sequence reads: CASRPRMGQETQYF. The CDR3 DNA sequence: TGTGCCAGTAGGCCTAGGATGGGCCAAGAGACCCAGTACTTC.